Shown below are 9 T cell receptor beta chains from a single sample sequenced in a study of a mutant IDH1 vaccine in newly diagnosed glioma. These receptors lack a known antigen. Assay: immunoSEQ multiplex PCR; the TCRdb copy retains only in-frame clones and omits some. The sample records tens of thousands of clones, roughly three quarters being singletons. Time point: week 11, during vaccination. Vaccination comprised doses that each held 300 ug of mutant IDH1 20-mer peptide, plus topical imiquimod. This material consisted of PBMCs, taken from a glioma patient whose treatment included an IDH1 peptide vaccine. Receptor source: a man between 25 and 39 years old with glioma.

The CDR3 sequence: CASSLLGIYEQYF. CDR3 DNA: TGCGCCAGCAGCTTGTTGGGGATCTACGAGCAGTACTTC. The rearrangement links TRBV5-1 to TRBJ2-7, with no clear D. The CDR3 has 13 amino acids. Deletions cut 1 base from V and 3 bases from J, with 8 bases between. Germline V gene lookup returns CDR1 SGHRS and CDR2 YFSETQ.

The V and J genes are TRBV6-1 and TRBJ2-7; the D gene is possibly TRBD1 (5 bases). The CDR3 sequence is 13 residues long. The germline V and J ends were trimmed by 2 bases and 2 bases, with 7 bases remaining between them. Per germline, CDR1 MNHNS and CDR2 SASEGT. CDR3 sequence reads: CASSERGTYEQYF. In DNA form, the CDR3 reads TGTGCCAGCAGTGAAAGGGGAACCTACGAGCAGTACTTC.

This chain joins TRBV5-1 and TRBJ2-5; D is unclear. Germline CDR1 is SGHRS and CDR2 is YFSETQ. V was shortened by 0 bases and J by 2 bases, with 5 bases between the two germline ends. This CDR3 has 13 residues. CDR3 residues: CASSLEPQETQYF. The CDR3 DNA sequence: TGCGCCAGCAGCTTGGAACCACAAGAGACCCAGTACTTC.

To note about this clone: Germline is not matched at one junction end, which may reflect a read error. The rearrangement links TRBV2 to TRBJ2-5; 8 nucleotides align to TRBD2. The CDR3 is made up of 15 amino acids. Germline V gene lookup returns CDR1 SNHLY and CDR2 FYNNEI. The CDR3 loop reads CASNEAGVRRETQYF. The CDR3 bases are TGTGCCAGCAATGAAGCGGGAGTGCGTCGAGAGACCCAGTACTTC.

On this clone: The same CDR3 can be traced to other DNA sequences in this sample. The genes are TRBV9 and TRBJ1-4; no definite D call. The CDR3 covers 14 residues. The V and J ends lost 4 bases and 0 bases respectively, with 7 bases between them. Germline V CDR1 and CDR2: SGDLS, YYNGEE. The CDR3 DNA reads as TGTGCCAGCAGCCCCAACCCAACTAATGAAAAACTGTTTTTT. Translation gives CASSPNPTNEKLFF.

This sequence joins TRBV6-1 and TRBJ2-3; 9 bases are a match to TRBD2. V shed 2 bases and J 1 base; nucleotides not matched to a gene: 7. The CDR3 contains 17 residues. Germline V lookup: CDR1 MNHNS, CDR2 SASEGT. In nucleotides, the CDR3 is TGTGCCAGCAGTGAATGGTCTAGCGGGACCGGCACAGATACGCAGTATTTT. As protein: CASSEWSSGTGTDTQYF.

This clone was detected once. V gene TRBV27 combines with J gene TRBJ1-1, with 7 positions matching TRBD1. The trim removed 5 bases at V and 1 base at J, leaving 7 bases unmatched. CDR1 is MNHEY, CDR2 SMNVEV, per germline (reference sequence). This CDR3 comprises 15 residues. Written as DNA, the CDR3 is TGTGCCAGCAGTATCCCCGGGACAGAGAACACTGAAGCTTTCTTT. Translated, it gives CASSIPGTENTEAFF.

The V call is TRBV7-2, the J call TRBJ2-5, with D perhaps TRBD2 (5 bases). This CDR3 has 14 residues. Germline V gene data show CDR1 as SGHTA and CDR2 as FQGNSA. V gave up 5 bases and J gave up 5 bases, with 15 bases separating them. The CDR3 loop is CASSLGNRGETQYF. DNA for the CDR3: TGTGCCAGCAGCCTTGGAAACCGCGGGGAGACCCAGTACTTC.

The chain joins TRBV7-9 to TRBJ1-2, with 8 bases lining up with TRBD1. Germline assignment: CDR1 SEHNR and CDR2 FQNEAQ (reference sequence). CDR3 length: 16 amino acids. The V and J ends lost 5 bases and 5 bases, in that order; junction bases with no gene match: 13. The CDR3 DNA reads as TGTGCCAGCAGCGGACCAAGAACGGACAGGGAGTATGGCTACACCTTC. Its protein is CASSGPRTDREYGYTF.